This T cell receptor (beta chain) was obtained from a study of early T cells in non-severe SARS-CoV-2 infection. Study background: Sequencing of bulk RNA from unsorted whole blood was done, without chain pairing. Study results and caveats: Matching with VDJdb favored anti-spike CD8 responses (missing private and CD4 specificities).

CDR3 length: 12 residues. The V and J ends lost 4 bases and 4 bases respectively, with 8 bases between them. Germline assignment: CDR1 SQVTM and CDR2 ANQGSEA. Of note for this clonotype: Its target is not known.

TCRdb re-derived calls from the 5' RACE reads in MiXCR, one entry per CDR3 protein. The sample carries about 30,000 distinct CDR3 sequences, 3.5% to 4.5% recorded once. The TCR was taken from an adult who was a healthcare worker with PCR-confirmed SARS-CoV-2 infection or an uninfected control (not recorded which). This chain links TRBV29-1 with TRBJ2-1; no clear D gene. Sequencing was done on a sample of whole blood. This CDR3 reads CSVGGSYNEQFF. DNA for the CDR3: TGCAGCGTTGGAGGCAGTTACAATGAGCAGTTCTTC.